This is a list of T cell receptor beta chains from one sample in a study of molecular identifiers for immune sequencing clone quantification. TCRdb re-analysed the PCR reads in MiXCR, keeping a single row per CDR3 protein. Of some 65,000 distinct CDR3 sequences listed, approximately 18% are singletons. The sample was naive CD8+ T cells from blood, with Jurkat cell RNA spiked in. Every receptor here comes from a human donor in good health. Some libraries in this study had Jurkat cell RNA spiked in. CDR3s include the opening cysteine and the closing phenylalanine or tryptophan.

V gene,J gene,CDR3 protein
TRBV15,TRBJ2-3,CATSRESPGTSGRADTQYF
TRBV7-9,TRBJ1-6,CASSSEGGAIVFSPLHF
TRBV27,TRBJ2-7,CASSSLAGVIHEQYF
TRBV27,TRBJ1-1,CASSSIGPNTEAFF
TRBV7-8,TRBJ2-3,CASSPPPPAGRTDTQYF
TRBV20-1,TRBJ2-1,CSAKGTSDLTYNEQFF
TRBV4-1,TRBJ2-7,CASSQVGTGVYEQYF
TRBV7-9,TRBJ2-7,CASSPYVGTSVVEQYF
TRBV7-2,TRBJ2-1,CASSPPGQVYNEQFF
TRBV7-9,TRBJ2-2,CASSHRQGLDTGELFF